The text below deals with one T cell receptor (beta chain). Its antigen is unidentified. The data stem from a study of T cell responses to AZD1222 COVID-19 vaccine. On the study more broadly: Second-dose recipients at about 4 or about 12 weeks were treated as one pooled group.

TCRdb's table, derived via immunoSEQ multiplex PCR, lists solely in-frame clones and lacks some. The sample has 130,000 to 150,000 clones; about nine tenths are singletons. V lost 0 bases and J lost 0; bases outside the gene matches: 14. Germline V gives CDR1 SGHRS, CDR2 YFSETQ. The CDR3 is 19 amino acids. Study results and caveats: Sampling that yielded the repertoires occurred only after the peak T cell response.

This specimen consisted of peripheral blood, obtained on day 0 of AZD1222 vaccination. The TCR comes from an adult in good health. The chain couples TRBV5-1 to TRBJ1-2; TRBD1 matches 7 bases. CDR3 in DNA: TGCGCCAGCAGCTTGGCGCCGTTGACAGGGAAGGTTCCTAACTATGGCTACACCTTC. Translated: CASSLAPLTGKVPNYGYTF.